The T cell receptor beta chain under discussion was sequenced for a study of shared T cell receptors in the human thymus. V was shortened by 0 bases and J by 7 bases, with 10 bases between the two germline ends. The CDR3 loop spans 14 amino acids. Germline V lookup: CDR1 LGHNA, CDR2 YNFKEQ. The protocol was immunoSEQ multiplex PCR, while the TCRdb copy is restricted to in-frame clones and leaves out a portion. Among about 660,000 clones listed, around nine tenths were seen once. The same sample was also studied in work on human thymus T cells.

The chain has TRBV4-2 and TRBJ1-5; no definite D call. Sequenced material: thymocytes. The TCR was taken from a boy younger than two with a congenital heart defect. The CDR3 bases are TGTGCCAGCAGCCAAGATCGGGGTGGGCAGCCCCAGCATTTT. Translation gives CASSQDRGGQPQHF.